The T cell receptor beta chain under discussion was sequenced for a study of a mutant IDH1 vaccine in newly diagnosed glioma (dated by TCRdb to the early 2020s). Regarding the complete study: Patients were given eight vaccinations, in weeks 1, 3, 5, 7, 11, 15, 19 and 23, which matched visits V03 through V10. Vaccination was initiated 4-6 weeks after radiotherapy alone, or concurrently with temozolomide cycles in the chemotherapy-containing groups. Of the approximately 30 treated patients, approximately 62% were male and approximately 40% were female, and the mean age was approximately 40 years. Prior to enrollment, standard therapy consisting of radiotherapy alone, temozolomide alone, or radiochemotherapy with temozolomide had been administered to patients, with the combination being received by most patients. Six visits were used for peripheral blood collection: V03 (baseline), V05, V07, V10, V12 and V13. For exploratory analyses, 25 treated patients had longitudinal TCRB deep sequencing done wherever samples were available. The research as a whole found: Pseudoprogression seemed to be unrelated to changes in the top peripheral T cell clonotypes found by TCRB sequencing. Selection of PBMC samples for TCRB deep sequencing was based on availability. Immune responses induced by the vaccine were seen in 90% to 95% of patients across multiple MHC alleles. The authors noted that analyses of patient blood samples could not be reproduced because of sample limitations.

Regarding this clone: Its antigen remains unidentified. Nothing much larger sits one base from this clone, and base qualities are not available.

Libraries were made using the immunoSEQ multiplex PCR assay. Following the manufacturer's protocol, the hsTCRB Kit was used to amplify rearranged TCR beta chain sequences. An Illumina MiSeq was used to sequence the TCRB libraries. Processing in the source paper ran as follows. The kit vendor's proprietary platform handled demultiplexing, trimming and gene mapping. As stored in TCRdb, this immuneACCESS dataset retains in-frame rearrangements with V and J assigned. A fraction of the clones does not appear; measured against another copy, unresolved V genes explain less than half of the discrepancy, and the remainder lacks a known reason. From that table come the V and J calls and clone size; the DNA was used to work out D and trimming. A total of 50,000 or so clones appear in this sample, around four fifths of them only once. The ten largest clones take up 6.5% to 8.5% of the sample. V lost 4 bases and J lost 5 bases, and the count of bases not matched to a germline gene is 7. The cysteine opens and the phenylalanine closes a CDR3 of 14 amino acids. Only the CDR3 region is kept as DNA, spanning 42 bases read in frame from base 1. The germline V gene (reference sequence) yields LNHDA for CDR1 and SQIVND for CDR2.

The sample's time point label is to be understood as: week 5, during vaccination. Each vaccine dose was 300 ug of a 20-mer mutant IDH1 peptide in Montanide, given subcutaneously with topical imiquimod. All donors had newly diagnosed IDH1-mutant astrocytomas of WHO grade 3 or 4 that showed loss of nuclear ATRX. The samples were drawn from NOA16, a multicentre, single-arm, open-label phase I trial in Germany that tested a mutant IDH1 peptide vaccine in humans for the first time. The DNeasy Blood and Tissue Kit was used to extract genomic DNA from EDTA blood for TCRB sequencing. The sample in question was PBMCs, obtained from a glioma patient whose treatment included an IDH1 peptide vaccine. The sequence was obtained from a woman between 50 and 59 years old with glioma. The V and J segments used are TRBV19 and TRBJ1-1; 7 bases in between match TRBD1. In nucleotide form, the sequence is TGTGCCAGTAGTACAACAGGGGCATGGACTGAAGCTTTCTTT. The resulting protein is CASSTTGAWTEAFF. Reference TRBV19 and TRBJ1-1 genes cover what lies past the CDR3, so the full variable domain is DGGITQSPKYLFRKEGQNVTLSCEQNLNHDAMYWYRQDPGQGLRLIYYSQIVNDFQKGDIAEGYSVSREKKESFPLTVTSAQKNPTAFYLCASSTTGAWTEAFFGQGTRLTVV.